Shown below are 8 T cell receptor beta chains from a single sample sequenced in a study of blood T cell repertoires in COVID-19. Measured with immunoSEQ multiplex PCR; TCRdb has only the in-frame clones, and not every one. The sample yields roughly 8,200 clones, less than 90% seen once. Sequencing used peripheral blood. The origin of the receptors is a human donor with active COVID-19. The donor label of this sample is uncertain.

This chain connects TRBV11-2 to TRBJ1-5; no firm D call. This CDR3 contains 15 residues. Germline assignment: CDR1 SGHAT and CDR2 FQNNGV. V was trimmed by 2 bases and J by 1 base, leaving 9 bases between them. The CDR3 DNA follows: TGTGCCAGCAGCTTAAACAGTAGGAGCAATCAGCCCCAGCATTTT. This translates into CASSLNSRSNQPQHF.

The chain is built from TRBV3-1 (or the pseudogene TRBV3-2) and TRBJ2-7, with 7 bases that match TRBD1. CDR1 is LGHDT and CDR2 is YNNKEL in the germline V gene (reference sequence). The CDR3 runs to 12 residues. Losses at the gene ends were 1 base for V and 6 bases for J; bases not matched to a gene: 0. This chain's CDR3 is CASSQGQGEQYV. CDR3 DNA: TGTGCCAGCAGCCAAGGACAGGGCGAGCAGTACGTC.

This clone was counted a few times. The chain uses TRBV25-1 and TRBJ2-3; 11 nucleotides align to TRBD2. The junction had 2 bases not matched to a gene; V was cut back by 9 bases and J by 3 bases. Per the germline V gene, CDR1 is MGHDK and CDR2 is SYGVNS. The CDR3 length is 13 residues. The CDR3 region has the DNA TGTGCCAGTCTAGCGGGAGGTACAGATACGCAGTATTTT. Amino acids: CASLAGGTDTQYF. Supplemented by reference TRBV25-1 and TRBJ2-3, the full variable domain reads EADIYQTPRYLVIGTGKKITLECSQTMGHDKMYWYQQDPGMELHLIHYSYGVNSTEKGDLSSESTVSRIRTEHFPLTLESARPSHTSQYLCASLAGGTDTQYFGPGTRLTVL.

This rearrangement joins TRBV6-4 to TRBJ2-3; 7 bases align to TRBD2. The CDR3 runs to 14 residues. V gave up 2 bases and J gave up 1 base; unmatched junction bases: 0. Germline V gene data show CDR1 as MRHNA and CDR2 as SNTAGT. CDR3 protein: CASSDAGGTDTQYF. The CDR3 bases are TGTGCCAGCAGTGACGCGGGGGGCACAGATACGCAGTATTTT.

As to this clone: An end of the junction differs from the germline gene, which may be a read error. The chain carries TRBV7-7 and TRBJ2-5; the match to TRBD2 covers 10 bases. The CDR3 spans 14 residues. The germline CDR1 and CDR2 sequences are SSHAT and FNYEAQ (reference sequence). The CDR3 spells CASSPAGGRETQYF. CDR3 bases: TGTGCTAGCAGTCCAGCGGGGGGGCGAGAGACCCAGTACTTC.

The chain is built from TRBV6-1 and TRBJ2-2, with D unresolved. V lost 0 bases, J lost 14 bases, and 13 bases lay in between. The CDR3 has 13 residues. Germline-derived CDR1 and CDR2 are MNHNS and SASEGT. In DNA, the CDR3 is TGTGCCAGCAGTGAAGCCCCAGGTTTCGGTCTGTTTTTT. Protein: CASSEAPGFGLFF.

V usage is TRBV20-1 and J usage is TRBJ2-4, with a weak D call TRBD2 (6 bases). Germline lookup yields CDR1 DFQATT and CDR2 SNEGSKA (reference sequence). Trimming removed 3 bases at V and 0 bases at J, with 12 bases between. CDR3 size: 15 residues. The CDR3 DNA follows: TGCAGTGCTAGTCCCTGGGACTTAGCCAAAAACATTCAGTACTTC. It yields the protein CSASPWDLAKNIQYF.

The chain has TRBV4-3 and TRBJ2-1; the D gene is possibly TRBD2 (6 bases). CDR1 is LGHNA and CDR2 is YSLEER in the germline V gene. This CDR3 has 16 residues. Between the trimmed V and J ends, which lost 1 base and 0 bases, there was a span of 10 bases. CDR3 protein: CASSQGGMSSYNEQFF. The CDR3 bases are TGCGCCAGCAGCCAAGGCGGGATGAGCTCCTACAATGAGCAGTTCTTC.